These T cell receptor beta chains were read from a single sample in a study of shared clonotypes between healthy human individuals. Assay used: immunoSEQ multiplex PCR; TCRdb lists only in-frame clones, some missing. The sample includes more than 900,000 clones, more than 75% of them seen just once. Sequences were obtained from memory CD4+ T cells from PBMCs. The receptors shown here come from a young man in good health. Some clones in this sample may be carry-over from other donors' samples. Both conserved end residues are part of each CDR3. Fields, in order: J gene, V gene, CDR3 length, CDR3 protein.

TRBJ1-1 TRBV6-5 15 CASIQPTGPNTEAFF
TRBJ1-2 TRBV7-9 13 CASSSGRVGGYTF
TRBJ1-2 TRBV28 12 CAGSGGQWGYTF
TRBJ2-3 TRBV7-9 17 CASSKRQGVGGTDTQYF
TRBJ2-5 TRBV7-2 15 CASSLVKGAGETQYF
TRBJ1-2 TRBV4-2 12 CASSRDNYGYTF
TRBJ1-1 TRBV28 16 CASSSPRAKLNTEAFF
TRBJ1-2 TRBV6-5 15 CASSYRGFRHYGYTF
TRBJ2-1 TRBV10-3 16 CAIRSRTRGNYNEQFF
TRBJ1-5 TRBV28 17 CASRASDRSRWNQPQHF
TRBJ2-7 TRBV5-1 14 CASSFVAATYEQYF
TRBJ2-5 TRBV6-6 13 CASSYRAPETQYF
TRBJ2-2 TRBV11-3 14 CASSRRADTGELFF
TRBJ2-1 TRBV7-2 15 CASSPRRAEYNEQFF
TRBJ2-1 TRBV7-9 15 CASSSSGRAGGEQFF
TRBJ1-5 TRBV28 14 CASRIGGGNQPQHF
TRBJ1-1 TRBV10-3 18 CAISESTMSVWGGTEAFF
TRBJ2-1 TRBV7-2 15 CASSTWEGSYNEQFF
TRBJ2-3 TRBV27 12 CASSLLGVPQYF
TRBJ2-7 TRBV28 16 CASSPHGAGERHEQYF
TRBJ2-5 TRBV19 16 CASARTAQGAQETQYF
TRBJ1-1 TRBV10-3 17 CAISDPGVNPLGTEAFF
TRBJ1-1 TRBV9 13 CASSSQVDTEAFF
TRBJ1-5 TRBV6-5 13 CASSTGNNQPQHF
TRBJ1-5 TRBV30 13 CAWSRTGGQPQHF
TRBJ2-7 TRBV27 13 CASHPSGRYEQYF
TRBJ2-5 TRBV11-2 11 CASSSPETQYF
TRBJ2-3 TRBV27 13 CASMEGGRDTQYF
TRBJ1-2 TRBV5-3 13 CARSLPGLYGYTF
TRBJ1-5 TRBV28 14 CASSPGGGNQPQHF
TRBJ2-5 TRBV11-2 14 CASRQIRGRETQYF
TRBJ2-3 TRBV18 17 CASSPPLSADNTDTQYF
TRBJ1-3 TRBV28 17 CASRGYTGGYSGNTIYF
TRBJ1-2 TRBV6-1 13 CASRRQANYGYTF
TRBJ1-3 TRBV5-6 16 CASSLPGRRGGNTIYF
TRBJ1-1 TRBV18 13 CASSPLGGPEAFF
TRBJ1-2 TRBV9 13 CASSVGVGEGYTF
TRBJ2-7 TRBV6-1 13 CASSEEGYYEQYF
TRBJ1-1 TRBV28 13 CASSLIQSGGAFF
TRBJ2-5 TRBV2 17 CASSGTSGRWGQETQYF